A selection of T cell receptor beta chains follows, all from one sample in a study of PD-1 blockade in classical Hodgkin lymphoma. The repertoire was sequenced with immunoSEQ multiplex PCR; TCRdb's copy has only in-frame clones and lacks some. The sample lists approximately 31,000 clones, 80% to 90% occurring once. Source: CD4+ T cells from blood, taken before the fourth cycle of nivolumab. The receptors come from a human donor with classical Hodgkin lymphoma. The CDR3 runs from the conserved cysteine through the conserved F or W. Fields, in order: CDR3 DNA, CDR3 protein, J gene, clone size, D gene, V gene. D genes are given only for firm matches. Clone size is stated in some rows and not others, as once, few, many or a class when expanded.

cdr3_nt: TGCGCCAGCAGCTTGGGAGCAGGCCCGGGGGATGGCTACACCTTC
cdr3_aa: CASSLGAGPGDGYTF
j_call: TRBJ1-2
clone_size: .
d_call: .
v_call: TRBV5-1

cdr3_nt: TGTGCCAGTAGCGGACAGGGTAAGGACTATGGCTACACCTTC
cdr3_aa: CASSGQGKDYGYTF
j_call: TRBJ1-2
clone_size: .
d_call: TRBD1
v_call: TRBV19

cdr3_nt: TGTGCCAGCAGCCCCCATCAGGCAGATAATGAAAAACTGTTTTTT
cdr3_aa: CASSPHQADNEKLFF
j_call: TRBJ1-4
clone_size: .
d_call: .
v_call: TRBV4-2

cdr3_nt: TGTGCCAGCAGCGGATCTTCACTATTCTCCTACGAGCAGTACTTC
cdr3_aa: CASSGSSLFSYEQYF
j_call: TRBJ2-7
clone_size: .
d_call: .
v_call: TRBV21-1

cdr3_nt: TGTGCCAGCAGCTTAGCGGACAGGGACACTGAAGCTTTCTTT
cdr3_aa: CASSLADRDTEAFF
j_call: TRBJ1-1
clone_size: .
d_call: TRBD1
v_call: TRBV7-9

cdr3_nt: TGTGCCACCTATGATCCCGGGACAGCTTACAATGAGCAGTTCTTC
cdr3_aa: CATYDPGTAYNEQFF
j_call: TRBJ2-1
clone_size: .
d_call: TRBD1
v_call: TRBV25-1

cdr3_nt: TGTGCCTGGAACCCGGGACAGGGAAGCGTCAATGAGCAGTTCTTC
cdr3_aa: CAWNPGQGSVNEQFF
j_call: TRBJ2-1
clone_size: .
d_call: TRBD1
v_call: TRBV30

cdr3_nt: TGCGCCAGCAGCCAATTCAGGGGGACAGATACCCACGAGCAGTACTTC
cdr3_aa: CASSQFRGTDTHEQYF
j_call: TRBJ2-7
clone_size: .
d_call: TRBD1
v_call: TRBV4-3

cdr3_nt: TGTGCCACCAGCAGAGAACTGGGTGGAACTAGCACAGATACGCAGTATTTT
cdr3_aa: CATSRELGGTSTDTQYF
j_call: TRBJ2-3
clone_size: .
d_call: .
v_call: TRBV15

cdr3_nt: TGCGCCAGCAGCTTGTATGGGTACTTGAACACTGAAGCTTTCTTT
cdr3_aa: CASSLYGYLNTEAFF
j_call: TRBJ1-1
clone_size: .
d_call: .
v_call: TRBV5-1

cdr3_nt: TGTGCCAGCAGCTCTCGGACAGGGGGCAACACCGGGGAGCTGTTTTTT
cdr3_aa: CASSSRTGGNTGELFF
j_call: TRBJ2-2
clone_size: .
d_call: TRBD1
v_call: TRBV5-4

cdr3_nt: TGTGCCAGCAGCACAGCGGGGAATGAAAAACTGTTTTTT
cdr3_aa: CASSTAGNEKLFF
j_call: TRBJ1-4
clone_size: .
d_call: .
v_call: TRBV5-4

cdr3_nt: TGTGCCAGCAGCTACGGAACAGTGAACACTGAAGCTTTCTTT
cdr3_aa: CASSYGTVNTEAFF
j_call: TRBJ1-1
clone_size: .
d_call: .
v_call: TRBV7-8

cdr3_nt: TGTGCCACTCTTAGGGGGACAGGGGAATGGTACGCGAACACCGGGGAGCTGTTTTTT
cdr3_aa: CATLRGTGEWYANTGELFF
j_call: TRBJ2-2
clone_size: .
d_call: TRBD1
v_call: TRBV19

cdr3_nt: TGTGCCAGCAGTGAATTGGGACAGCACTATGGCTACACCTTC
cdr3_aa: CASSELGQHYGYTF
j_call: TRBJ1-2
clone_size: .
d_call: TRBD1
v_call: TRBV2

cdr3_nt: TGTGCCAGCTCACCACCGAGGGACAATTCACCCCTCCACTTT
cdr3_aa: CASSPPRDNSPLHF
j_call: TRBJ1-6
clone_size: few
d_call: .
v_call: TRBV18

cdr3_nt: TGTGCCAGCAGTTACCTTTCACAGGGGGCTGGAGAGCAGTACTTC
cdr3_aa: CASSYLSQGAGEQYF
j_call: TRBJ2-7
clone_size: .
d_call: TRBD1
v_call: TRBV6-5

cdr3_nt: TGTGCCAGCCTTTCGGGGCGGAAAGAGACCCAGTACTTC
cdr3_aa: CASLSGRKETQYF
j_call: TRBJ2-5
clone_size: .
d_call: .
v_call: TRBV18

cdr3_nt: TGTGCCAGCCGGGTGCTAGTTGTAGGTGAGCAGTTCTTC
cdr3_aa: CASRVLVVGEQFF
j_call: TRBJ2-1
clone_size: .
d_call: .
v_call: TRBV2

cdr3_nt: TGTGCCAGCAGCGAGGGGGCCCGGGCCTCTAATGAAAAACTGTTTTTT
cdr3_aa: CASSEGARASNEKLFF
j_call: TRBJ1-4
clone_size: .
d_call: TRBD1
v_call: TRBV9

cdr3_nt: TGTGCCAGCAGCCAATTGACAGGGGATGGTTCACCCCTCCACTTT
cdr3_aa: CASSQLTGDGSPLHF
j_call: TRBJ1-6
clone_size: .
d_call: TRBD1
v_call: TRBV16

cdr3_nt: TGTGCCATCAGTGAGTCCGAGCGGGTGGACAATGAGCAGTTCTTC
cdr3_aa: CAISESERVDNEQFF
j_call: TRBJ2-1
clone_size: .
d_call: .
v_call: TRBV10-3

cdr3_nt: TGTGCCAGCAGTTTAATCACCGGGACAGGTAGCTCCTATAATTCACCCCTCCACTTT
cdr3_aa: CASSLITGTGSSYNSPLHF
j_call: TRBJ1-6
clone_size: .
d_call: TRBD1
v_call: TRBV27

cdr3_nt: TGTGCCAGCAGCCCTAGGTTGGACAGGGCCACCGGGGAGCTGTTTTTT
cdr3_aa: CASSPRLDRATGELFF
j_call: TRBJ2-2
clone_size: .
d_call: TRBD1
v_call: TRBV14

cdr3_nt: TGTGCCAGCAGTTTAGGGGGGACAGGCGGTGGTGGCTACACCTTC
cdr3_aa: CASSLGGTGGGGYTF
j_call: TRBJ1-2
clone_size: .
d_call: TRBD1
v_call: TRBV28

cdr3_nt: TGTGCCAGCAGCTTTCCCCGCACGGACGGCCGATTCTTCTATGGCTACACCTTC
cdr3_aa: CASSFPRTDGRFFYGYTF
j_call: TRBJ1-2
clone_size: .
d_call: .
v_call: TRBV11-2

cdr3_nt: TGTGCCAGCAGTGAAAGGAGGGCACCGAGCTCTGGAAACACCATATATTTT
cdr3_aa: CASSERRAPSSGNTIYF
j_call: TRBJ1-3
clone_size: .
d_call: .
v_call: TRBV2

cdr3_nt: TGTGCCAGCAGCCCCAGGGGGCTAGCGTCGGGATACGAGCAGTACTTC
cdr3_aa: CASSPRGLASGYEQYF
j_call: TRBJ2-7
clone_size: .
d_call: TRBD1
v_call: TRBV14

cdr3_nt: TGTGCCAGCAGCTTACGAGGGGGAGATACGCAGTATTTT
cdr3_aa: CASSLRGGDTQYF
j_call: TRBJ2-3
clone_size: .
d_call: .
v_call: TRBV7-3

cdr3_nt: TGTGCCAGCCAAAAGGAGACAGGGATTGGCAATCAGCCCCAGCATTTT
cdr3_aa: CASQKETGIGNQPQHF
j_call: TRBJ1-5
clone_size: .
d_call: TRBD1
v_call: TRBV19

cdr3_nt: TGTGCCAGCAGTTTCCTCTTGAACACTGAAGCTTTCTTT
cdr3_aa: CASSFLLNTEAFF
j_call: TRBJ1-1
clone_size: .
d_call: .
v_call: TRBV27

cdr3_nt: TGTGCCAGCAGCTTTTTTAATCAGGGGACTGAAGCTTTCTTT
cdr3_aa: CASSFFNQGTEAFF
j_call: TRBJ1-1
clone_size: .
d_call: .
v_call: TRBV5-4

cdr3_nt: TGTGCCAGCAGCTTCATCGGGGGAAAGTTCACAGATACGCAGTATTTT
cdr3_aa: CASSFIGGKFTDTQYF
j_call: TRBJ2-3
clone_size: .
d_call: .
v_call: TRBV5-8